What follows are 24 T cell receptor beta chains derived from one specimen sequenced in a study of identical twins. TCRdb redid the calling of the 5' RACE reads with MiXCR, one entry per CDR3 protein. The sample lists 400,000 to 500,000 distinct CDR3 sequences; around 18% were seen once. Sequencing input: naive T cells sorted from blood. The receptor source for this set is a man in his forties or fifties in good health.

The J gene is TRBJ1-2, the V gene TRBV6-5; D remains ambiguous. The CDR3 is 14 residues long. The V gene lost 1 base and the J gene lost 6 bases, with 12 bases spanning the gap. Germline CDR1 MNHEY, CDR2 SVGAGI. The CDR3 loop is CASSYFRVEDGYTF. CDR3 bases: TGTGCCAGCAGTTACTTTAGGGTCGAGGATGGCTACACCTTC.

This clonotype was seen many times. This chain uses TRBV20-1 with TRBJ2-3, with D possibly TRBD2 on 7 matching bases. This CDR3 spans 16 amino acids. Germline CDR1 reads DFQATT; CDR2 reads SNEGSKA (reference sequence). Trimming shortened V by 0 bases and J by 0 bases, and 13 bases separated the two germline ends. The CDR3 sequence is CSARDQAGASTDTQYF. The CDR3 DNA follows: TGCAGTGCTAGAGATCAGGCGGGGGCGAGCACAGATACGCAGTATTTT.

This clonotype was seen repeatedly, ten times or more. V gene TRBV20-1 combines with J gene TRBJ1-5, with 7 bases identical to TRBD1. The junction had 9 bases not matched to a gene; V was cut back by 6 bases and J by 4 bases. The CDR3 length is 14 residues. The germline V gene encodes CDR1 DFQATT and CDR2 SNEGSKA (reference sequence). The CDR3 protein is CSALRTGLNQPQHF. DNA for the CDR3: TGCAGTGCCCTCAGGACAGGACTGAATCAGCCCCAGCATTTT.

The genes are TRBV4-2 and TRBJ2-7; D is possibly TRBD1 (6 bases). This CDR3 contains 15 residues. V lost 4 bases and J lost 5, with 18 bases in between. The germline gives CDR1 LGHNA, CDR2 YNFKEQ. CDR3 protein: CASSRKQGEVHEQYF. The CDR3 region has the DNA TGTGCCAGCAGCCGGAAACAGGGAGAAGTACACGAGCAGTACTTC.

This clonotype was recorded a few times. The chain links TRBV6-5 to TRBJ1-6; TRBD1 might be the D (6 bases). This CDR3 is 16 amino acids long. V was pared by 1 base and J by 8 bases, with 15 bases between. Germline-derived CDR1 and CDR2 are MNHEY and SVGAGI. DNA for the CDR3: TGTGCCAGCAGTTACTTTCGGCAGGGGAGGGATTCACCCCTCCACTTT. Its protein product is CASSYFRQGRDSPLHF.

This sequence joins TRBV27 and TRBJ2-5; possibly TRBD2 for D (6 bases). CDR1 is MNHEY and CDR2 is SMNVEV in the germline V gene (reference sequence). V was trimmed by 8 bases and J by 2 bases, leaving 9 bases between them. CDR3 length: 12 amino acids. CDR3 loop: CASWGVQETQYF. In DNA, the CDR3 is TGTGCCAGCTGGGGGGTACAAGAGACCCAGTACTTC.

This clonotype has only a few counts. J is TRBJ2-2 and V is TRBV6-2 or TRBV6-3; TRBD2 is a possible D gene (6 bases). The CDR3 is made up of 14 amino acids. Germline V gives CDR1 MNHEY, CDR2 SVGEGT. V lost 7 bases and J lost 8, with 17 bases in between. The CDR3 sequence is CASIGTEGVGELFF. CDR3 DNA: TGTGCCAGCATAGGGACGGAGGGCGTTGGGGAGCTGTTTTTT.

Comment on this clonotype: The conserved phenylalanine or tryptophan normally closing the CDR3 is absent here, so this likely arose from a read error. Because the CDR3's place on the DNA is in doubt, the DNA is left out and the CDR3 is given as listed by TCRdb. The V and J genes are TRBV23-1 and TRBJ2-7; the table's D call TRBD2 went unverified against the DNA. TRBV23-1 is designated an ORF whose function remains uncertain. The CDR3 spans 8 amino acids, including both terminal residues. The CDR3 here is CASSQSPA.

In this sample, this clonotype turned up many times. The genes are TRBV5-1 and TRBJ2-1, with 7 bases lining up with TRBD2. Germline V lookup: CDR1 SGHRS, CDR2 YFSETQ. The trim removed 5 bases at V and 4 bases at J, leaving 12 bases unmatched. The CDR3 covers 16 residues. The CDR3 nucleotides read TGCGCCAGCAGGCCAGCTAGCGGAGGGGCATACAATGAGCAGTTCTTC. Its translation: CASRPASGGAYNEQFF.

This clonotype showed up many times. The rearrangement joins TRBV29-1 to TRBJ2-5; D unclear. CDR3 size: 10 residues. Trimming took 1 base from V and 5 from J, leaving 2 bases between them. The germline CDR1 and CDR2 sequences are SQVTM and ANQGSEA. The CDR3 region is CSVEVETQYF. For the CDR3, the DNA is TGCAGCGTTGAAGTTGAGACCCAGTACTTC. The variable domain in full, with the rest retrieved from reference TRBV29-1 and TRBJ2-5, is SAVISQKPSRDICQRGTSLTIQCQVDSQVTMMFWYRQQPGQSLTLIATANQGSEATYESGFVIDKFPISRPNLTFSTLTVSNMSPEDSSIYLCSVEVETQYFGPGTRLLVL.

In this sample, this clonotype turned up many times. The CDR3 region has the DNA TGCGCCAGCAGCCTTAGGACAGGGTTAAATGAAAAACTGTTTTTT. Protein: CASSLRTGLNEKLFF. The rearrangement joins TRBV4-1 to TRBJ1-4; 8 bases are shared with TRBD1. The CDR3 spans 15 residues. Germline V gene lookup returns CDR1 MGHRA and CDR2 YSYEKL. V shed 4 bases and J 5 bases; nucleotides not matched to a gene: 6.

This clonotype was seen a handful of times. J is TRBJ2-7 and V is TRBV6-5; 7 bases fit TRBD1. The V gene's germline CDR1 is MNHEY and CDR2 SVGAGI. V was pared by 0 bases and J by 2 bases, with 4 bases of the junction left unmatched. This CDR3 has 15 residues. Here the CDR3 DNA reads TGTGCCAGCAGTTACTCGGGGGACAGACCCTACGAGCAGTACTTC. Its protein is CASSYSGDRPYEQYF.

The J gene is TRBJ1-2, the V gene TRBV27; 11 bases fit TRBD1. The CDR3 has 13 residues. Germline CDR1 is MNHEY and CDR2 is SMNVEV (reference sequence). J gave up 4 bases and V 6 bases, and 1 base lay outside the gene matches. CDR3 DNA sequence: TGTGCCAGCAGCGGACAGGGGGCCTATGGCTACACCTTC. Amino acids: CASSGQGAYGYTF.

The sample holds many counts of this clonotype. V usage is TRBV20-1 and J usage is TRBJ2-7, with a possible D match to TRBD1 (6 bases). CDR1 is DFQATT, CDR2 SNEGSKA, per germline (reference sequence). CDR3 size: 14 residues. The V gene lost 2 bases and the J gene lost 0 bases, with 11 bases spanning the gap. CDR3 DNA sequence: TGCAGTGCTAGAAGGGCAGGGGACTCCTACGAGCAGTACTTC. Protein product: CSARRAGDSYEQYF.

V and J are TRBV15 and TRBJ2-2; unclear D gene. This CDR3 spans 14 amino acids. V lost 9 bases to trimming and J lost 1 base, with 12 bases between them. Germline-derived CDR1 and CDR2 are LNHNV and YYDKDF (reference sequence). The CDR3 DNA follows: TGTGCCACTCGTTGGGGTGGGAACACCGGGGAGCTGTTTTTT. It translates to CATRWGGNTGELFF.

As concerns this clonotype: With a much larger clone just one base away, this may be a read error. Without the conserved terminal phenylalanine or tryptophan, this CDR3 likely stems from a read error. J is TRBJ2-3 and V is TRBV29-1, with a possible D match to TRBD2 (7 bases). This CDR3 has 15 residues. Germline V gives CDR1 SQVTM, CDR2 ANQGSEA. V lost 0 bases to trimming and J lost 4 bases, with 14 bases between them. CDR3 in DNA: TGCAGCGTTGAAGATTTCAGGGAGGGGGCAGATACGCAGTATTAT. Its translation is CSVEDFREGADTQYY.

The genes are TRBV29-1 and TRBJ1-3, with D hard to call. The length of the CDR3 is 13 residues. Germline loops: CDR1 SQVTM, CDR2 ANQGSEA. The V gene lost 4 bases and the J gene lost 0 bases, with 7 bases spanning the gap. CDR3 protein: CSVAGSSGNTIYF. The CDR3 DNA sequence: TGCAGCGTTGCGGGGTCCTCTGGAAACACCATATATTTT.

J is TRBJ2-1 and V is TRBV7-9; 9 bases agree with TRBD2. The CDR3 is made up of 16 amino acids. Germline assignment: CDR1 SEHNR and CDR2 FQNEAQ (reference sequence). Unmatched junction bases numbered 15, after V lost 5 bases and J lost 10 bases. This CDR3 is CASSPPRGGAVREQFF. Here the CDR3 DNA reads TGTGCCAGCAGCCCCCCCCGCGGGGGGGCCGTTCGCGAGCAGTTCTTC.

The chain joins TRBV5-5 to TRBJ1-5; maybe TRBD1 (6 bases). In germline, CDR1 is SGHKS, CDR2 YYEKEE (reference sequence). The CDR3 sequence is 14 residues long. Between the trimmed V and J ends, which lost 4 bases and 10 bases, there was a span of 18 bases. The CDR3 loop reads CASSPGHGQFPQHF. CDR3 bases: TGTGCCAGCAGCCCGGGACACGGGCAATTTCCCCAGCATTTT.

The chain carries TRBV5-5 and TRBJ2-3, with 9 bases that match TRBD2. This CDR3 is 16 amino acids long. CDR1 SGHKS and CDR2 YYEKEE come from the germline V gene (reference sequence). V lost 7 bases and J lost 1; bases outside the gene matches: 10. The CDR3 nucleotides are TGTGCCAGCGTCAGCGGGGGGCGAGGAGGCACAGATACGCAGTATTTT. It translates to CASVSGGRGGTDTQYF.

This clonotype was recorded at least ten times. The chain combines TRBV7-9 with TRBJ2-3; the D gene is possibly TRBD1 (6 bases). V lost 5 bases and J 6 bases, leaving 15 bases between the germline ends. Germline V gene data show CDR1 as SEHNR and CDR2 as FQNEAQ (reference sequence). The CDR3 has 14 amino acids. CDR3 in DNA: TGTGCCAGCAGCCTAGGGGGACCCACCGATACGCAGTATTTT. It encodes CASSLGGPTDTQYF.

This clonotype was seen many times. The CDR3 sequence: CSARSLYNEQFF. The CDR3 DNA reads as TGCAGTGCTAGGTCGCTCTACAATGAGCAGTTCTTC. The chain has TRBV20-1 and TRBJ2-1; D ambiguous. CDR1 is DFQATT, CDR2 SNEGSKA, per germline (reference sequence). V lost 3 bases to trimming and J lost 3 bases, with 6 bases between them. This CDR3 has 12 amino acids.

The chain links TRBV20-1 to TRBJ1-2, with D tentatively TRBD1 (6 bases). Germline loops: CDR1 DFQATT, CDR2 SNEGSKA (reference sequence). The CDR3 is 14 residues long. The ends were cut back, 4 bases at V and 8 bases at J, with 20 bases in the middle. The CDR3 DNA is TGCAGTGCTACCGATTTAACAGGGATTGGAGGCTACACCTTC. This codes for CSATDLTGIGGYTF.

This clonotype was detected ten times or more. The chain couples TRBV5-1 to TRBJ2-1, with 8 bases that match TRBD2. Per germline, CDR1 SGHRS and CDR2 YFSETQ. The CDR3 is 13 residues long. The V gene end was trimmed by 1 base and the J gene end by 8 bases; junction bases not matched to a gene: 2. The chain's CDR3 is CASSLTSGYEQFF. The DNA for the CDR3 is TGCGCCAGCAGCTTGACTAGCGGCTATGAGCAGTTCTTC.